This T cell receptor beta chain was captured in a study of chemoradiotherapy in HPV16-positive cancers. The V gene lost 3 bases and the J gene lost 10 bases, with 15 bases spanning the gap. The CDR3 consists of 14 residues. Germline V gene data show CDR1 as MNHEY and CDR2 as SVGAGI. Repertoires were sampled repeatedly during chemoradiotherapy. Note on this clone: Its target is unknown.

The protocol was immunoSEQ multiplex PCR, while the TCRdb copy is restricted to in-frame clones and leaves out a portion. This table holds about 35,000 clones, 92% found once. General study findings and limits: HPV-specific T cells were functionally defined from only a couple of HPV16-positive patients. HPV-responsive T-cell expansion during chemoradiotherapy was linked to improved recurrence-free survival in HPV16-positive patients. Candidate HPV-specific clones and E7-related TCR motifs grew in tumor during treatment.

This chain joins TRBV6-5 and TRBJ1-4, with TRBD1 as a possible D gene (5 bases). This receptor was taken from a human donor with HPV-associated anogenital cancer. Specimen: blood, collected from a patient who underwent chemoradiotherapy. The CDR3 loop is CASSYRQGGGKLFF. DNA of the CDR3: TGTGCCAGCAGTTATCGGCAGGGAGGCGGAAAACTGTTTTTT.